This record concerns one T cell receptor (beta chain) sequence. Its antigen is currently unknown. The CDR3 has 15 residues. The V gene's germline CDR1 is MDHEN and CDR2 SYDVKM. V was trimmed by 5 bases and J by 0 bases, leaving 11 bases between them. These data come from a study of OX40 agonist ivuxolimab in advanced cancers. As for the study in general: Patients were dosed with the agonistic anti-OX40 (CD134) antibody ivuxolimab. Study-wide findings and caveats: More expanded clones were found, on average, in CD8+ than in CD4+ T cells. It was not determined which antigens were specifically recognized by the peripheral T cells that had undergone clonal expansion.

Generated by immunoSEQ multiplex PCR, the TCRdb table keeps only in-frame clones and is missing some. The data contain 60,000 to 65,000 clones, around 93% of them singletons. This TCR derives from an adult with an advanced solid tumor such as melanoma, head and neck, liver or kidney cancer. Sequences were derived from CD4+ or CD8+ T cells sorted from blood, sampled in a trial of the OX40 agonist ivuxolimab. The chain employs TRBV28 and TRBJ1-3; no firm D call. CDR3 coding DNA: TGTGCCAGCAGTCCAAAGGGCTACTCTGGAAACACCATATATTTT. As protein: CASSPKGYSGNTIYF.